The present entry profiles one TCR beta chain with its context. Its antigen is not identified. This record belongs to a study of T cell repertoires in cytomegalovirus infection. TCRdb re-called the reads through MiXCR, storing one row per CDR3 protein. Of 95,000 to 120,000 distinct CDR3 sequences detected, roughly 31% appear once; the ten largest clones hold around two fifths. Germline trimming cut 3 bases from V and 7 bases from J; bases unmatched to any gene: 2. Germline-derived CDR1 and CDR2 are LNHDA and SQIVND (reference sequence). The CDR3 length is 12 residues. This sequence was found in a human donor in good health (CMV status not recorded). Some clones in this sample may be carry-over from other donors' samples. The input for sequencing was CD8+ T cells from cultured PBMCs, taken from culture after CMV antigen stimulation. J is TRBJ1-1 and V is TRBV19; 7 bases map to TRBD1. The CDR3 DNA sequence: TGTGCCAGTAGTATGGGACAGAGTGAAGCTTTCTTT. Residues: CASSMGQSEAFF.